This TCR beta chain was captured by sequencing in a study of Ad26.COV2.S vaccination and SARS-CoV-2 variants. Study results and caveats: Non-spike TCR breadth was similar in vaccine and placebo recipients.

The treatment: some 20 received Ad26.COV2.S at low or high dose, single or two shots; a few received placebo; per-sample allocation not given. At day 63 after the first vaccine or placebo injection, samples were drawn. V trimming: 5 bases; J trimming: 6 bases; junction bases outside the gene matches: 4. Per germline, CDR1 ENHRY and CDR2 SYGVKD. This CDR3 has 14 amino acids. Sequenced by immunoSEQ multiplex PCR; TCRdb stores in-frame clones only, minus some. The sample lists 440,000 or so clones, roughly 90% seen once, with under 2% in the top ten. As for this clone: What it binds is not known.

The starting material was peripheral blood, obtained in a trial of Ad26.COV2.S vaccine versus placebo. The rearrangement links TRBV10-3 to TRBJ2-1, with 10 bases identical to TRBD1. The TCR was taken from a person aged 18 to 65 who received the Ad26.COV2.S COVID-19 vaccine or a placebo. The CDR3 bases are TGTGCCATCAGTTCTCGGACAGGGGGCAATGAGCAGTTCTTC. Amino acid sequence: CAISSRTGGNEQFF.